The 20 T cell receptor beta chains in this list originate from one sample, sequenced in a study of CXCR3-negative and CXCR3-positive naive CD8 T cells. Study outcomes and limitations: CXCR3-expressing naive cells carried TRB CDR3s more hydrophobic than those of CXCR3-negative naive cells.

Libraries were UMI-labeled 5' RACE TRB cDNA. TCRdb re-called the 5' RACE reads and catalogs CDR3 proteins one per entry, DNA excluded. The specimen's table records fewer than 90,000 distinct CDR3 sequences. These receptors have no known antigen. Input material: naive CXCR3+ CD8+ T cells from blood. The subset is: CD45RO-CCR7+CD27+CD95- naive CD8+ T cells expressing CXCR3 (TNR3+). These receptor sequences come from a human donor in good health. Some clones in this sample may be carry-over from other donors' samples.

This chain uses TRBV7-9 with TRBJ1-2; TCRdb's assignment of TRBD1 cannot be checked, as there is no DNA. Germline values: CDR1 SEHNR, CDR2 FQNEAQ (reference sequence). The CDR3 contains 15 residues. CDR3 region: CASSPNVRGYYGYTF.

This chain's CDR3 is CSVPLYNEQFF. The chain joins TRBV29-1 to TRBJ2-1; TCRdb lists TRBD2, though no DNA is available to test this call. The CDR3 spans 11 residues. Germline-derived CDR1 and CDR2 are SQVTM and ANQGSEA.

The chain links TRBV30 to TRBJ2-7; the D gene TCRdb calls, TRBD1, cannot be checked with no DNA. The CDR3 totals 14 residues. Germline V lookup: CDR1 GTSNPN, CDR2 SVGIG (reference sequence). This chain's CDR3 is CAWSVRDGSYEQYF. The variable domain in full, completed from reference TRBV30 and TRBJ2-7, reads SQTIHQWPATLVQPVGSPLSLECTVEGTSNPNLYWYRQAAGRGLQLLFYSVGIGQISSEVPQNLSASRPQDRQFILSSKKLLLSDSGFYLCAWSVRDGSYEQYFGPGTRLTVT.

This chain joins TRBV4-1 and TRBJ1-2; TCRdb indicates TRBD1, and absent DNA this call remains unverified. Germline CDR1 reads MGHRA; CDR2 reads YSYEKL. CDR3 length: 15 residues. The chain's CDR3 is CASSQDQGANYGYTF.

This chain uses TRBV7-6 with TRBJ2-7; TCRdb proposes TRBD1, but this gene call is untestable without DNA. Germline V gives CDR1 SGHVS, CDR2 FNYEAQ. This CDR3 has 16 amino acids. CDR3 loop: CASSLGGTATGYEQYF.

This chain joins TRBV27 and TRBJ2-6. CDR1 MNHEY and CDR2 SMNVEV come from the germline V gene (reference sequence). The CDR3 has 15 amino acids. The CDR3 loop reads CASSFSSSGANVLTF.

V is TRBV6-5 and J is TRBJ2-1; as DNA is missing, the TRBD1 call by TCRdb cannot be tested. The CDR3 length is 15 residues. CDR1 is MNHEY and CDR2 is SVGAGI in the germline V gene. CDR3 sequence reads: CASSLSGQGGDEQFF.

The J gene is TRBJ2-1, the V gene TRBV13; lacking DNA, the TRBD2 call made by TCRdb goes unchecked. Germline CDR1 PRHDT, CDR2 FYEKMQ (reference sequence). This CDR3 contains 15 residues. CDR3: CASSTLAETYNEQFF.

This rearrangement joins TRBV7-9 to TRBJ1-2. The length of the CDR3 is 12 residues. The germline gives CDR1 SEHNR, CDR2 FQNEAQ (reference sequence). CDR3 protein: CASSLGEQPIVF.

The chain uses TRBV7-2 and TRBJ2-7; TCRdb indicates TRBD2, and absent DNA this call remains unverified. From germline, CDR1 is SGHTA and CDR2 FQGNSA. CDR3 length: 16 amino acids. The CDR3 is CASSSQDYPESYEQYF.

This chain uses TRBV9 with TRBJ1-4. Germline CDR1 SGDLS, CDR2 YYNGEE. This CDR3 region has 14 residues. The CDR3 sequence is CASSDAGSNEKLFF.

V gene TRBV4-2 combines with J gene TRBJ2-3; the D gene TCRdb calls, TRBD2, cannot be checked with no DNA. Germline CDR1 is LGHNA and CDR2 is YNFKEQ. This CDR3 comprises 16 residues. CDR3 sequence: CASSPEMSGGTDTQYF.

This chain joins TRBV7-9 and TRBJ2-7. Germline V gene data show CDR1 as SEHNR and CDR2 as FQNEAQ (reference sequence). This CDR3 has 14 residues. The CDR3: CASSTSPQIYEQYF.

The chain combines TRBV28 with TRBJ2-3. CDR1 and CDR2 (germline): MDHEN, SYDVKM. There are 15 residues in the CDR3. This CDR3 reads CASSLAGLSTDTQYF. Full variable domain (outside the CDR3, taken from reference TRBV28 and TRBJ2-3): DVKVTQSSRYLVKRTGEKVFLECVQDMDHENMFWYRQDPGLGLRLIYFSYDVKMKEKGDIPEGYSVSREKKERFSLILESASTNQTSMYLCASSLAGLSTDTQYFGPGTRLTVL.

V is TRBV20-1 and J is TRBJ2-7; TCRdb names TRBD1, which stays unverified in the absence of DNA. Per germline, CDR1 DFQATT and CDR2 SNEGSKA (reference sequence). This CDR3 is built from 14 residues. This CDR3 reads CSARIRDRLYEQYF.

The J gene is TRBJ1-2, the V gene TRBV18; the TRBD1 assignment by TCRdb is unverifiable without DNA. This CDR3 contains 16 residues. The germline gives CDR1 KGHSH, CDR2 LQKENI. CDR3 in amino acids: CANSPNPRDSNYGYTF.

The genes are TRBV6-2 or TRBV6-3 and TRBJ2-7; as DNA is missing, the TRBD1 call by TCRdb cannot be tested. The germline V gene has CDR1 MNHEY and CDR2 SVGEGT. This CDR3 is built from 15 residues. The CDR3 here is CASNPGTGARGEQYF.

This chain uses TRBV2 with TRBJ2-7; TCRdb's D call of TRBD1 is untestable without DNA. CDR1 is SNHLY, CDR2 FYNNEI, per germline. This CDR3 is built from 12 residues. The CDR3 spells CASRGGPYEQYF.

The chain joins TRBV19 to TRBJ2-2; TCRdb names TRBD2, which stays unverified in the absence of DNA. This CDR3 region has 17 residues. Per germline, CDR1 LNHDA and CDR2 SQIVND (reference sequence). The CDR3 loop reads CASSASGTSGHTGELFF.

The chain recombines TRBV5-5 with TRBJ2-7; TCRdb's D gene call, TRBD2, goes unchecked for lack of DNA. The length of the CDR3 is 13 residues. Looked up from germline, CDR1 is SGHKS and CDR2 is YYEKEE (reference sequence). This chain's CDR3 is CASSFGRVDEQYF.